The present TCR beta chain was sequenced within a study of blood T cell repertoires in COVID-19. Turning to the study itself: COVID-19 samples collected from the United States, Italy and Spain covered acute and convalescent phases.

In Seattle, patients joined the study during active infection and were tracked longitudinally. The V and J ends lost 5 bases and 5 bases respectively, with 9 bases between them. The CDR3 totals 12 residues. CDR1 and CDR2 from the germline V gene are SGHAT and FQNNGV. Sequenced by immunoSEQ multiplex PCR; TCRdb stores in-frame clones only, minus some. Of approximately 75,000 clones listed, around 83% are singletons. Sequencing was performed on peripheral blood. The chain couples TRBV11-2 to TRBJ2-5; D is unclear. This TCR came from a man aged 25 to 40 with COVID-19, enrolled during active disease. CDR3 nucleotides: TGTGCCAGCAGCCCGATCGGGGAGACCCAGTACTTC. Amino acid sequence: CASSPIGETQYF. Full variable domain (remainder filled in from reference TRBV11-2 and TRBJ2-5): EAGVAQSPRYKIIEKRQSVAFWCNPISGHATLYWYQQILGQGPKLLIQFQNNGVVDDSQLPKDRFSAERLKGVDSTLKIQPAKLEDSAVYLCASSPIGETQYFGPGTRLLVL.